The subject of this entry is one TCR beta chain. This entry comes from a study of blood T cell repertoires in COVID-19. As for the study in general: T cells, B-cell-depleted T cells, or PBMCs supplied cDNA or gDNA.

As handled by the study authors: Using reference gene primer amplification, nucleated cell counts were estimated. The protocol was immunoSEQ multiplex PCR, while the TCRdb copy is restricted to in-frame clones and leaves out a portion. V, J and clone size were drawn from that table, and D and trimming were deduced from the DNA. The sample has about 280,000 clones; 88% are singletons. This clonotype originated in a young man with active or convalescent COVID-19. The sample consisted of peripheral blood.

The CDR3 nucleotides read TGTGCCACCTCCCGGGGCGGGGGGTCAGATACGCAGTATTTT. It codes for CATSRGGGSDTQYF. The chain is built from TRBV15 and TRBJ2-3; 8 bases line up with TRBD2. Per the germline V gene, CDR1 is LNHNV and CDR2 is YYDKDF (reference sequence). CDR3 length: 14 amino acids. V lost 8 bases and J lost 4; bases outside the gene matches: 8.